The clone carrying this T cell receptor beta chain was counted at least ten times. MiXCR, run by TCRdb on the 5' RACE reads, gives a single entry per CDR3 protein. The sample shows 30,000 to 40,000 distinct CDR3 sequences, 3.1% of them seen only once. The sample originates from a study of spatial heterogeneity in lung cancer. This sample's time point: sample taken at primary tumor resection. The donors were 72 patients with non-small cell lung cancer that was early-stage and untreated. Sequencing of whole RNA from tumor, nontumor lung or frozen PBMC involved no sorting. The source was normal lung tissue next to the tumor, collected at surgery. The sequence was collected from a male donor with early-stage non-small cell lung cancer.

The CDR3 DNA sequence: TGTGCCAGCAGCCGCGGACAGGAGCTCACCTACGAGCAGTACTTC. Translating gives CASSRGQELTYEQYF. J is TRBJ2-7 and V is TRBV28, with TRBD1 identical over 7 bases. CDR1 and CDR2 (germline): MDHEN, SYDVKM. V shed 6 bases, J shed 2 bases, and the junction held 10 bases outside the gene matches. The CDR3 consists of 15 residues.